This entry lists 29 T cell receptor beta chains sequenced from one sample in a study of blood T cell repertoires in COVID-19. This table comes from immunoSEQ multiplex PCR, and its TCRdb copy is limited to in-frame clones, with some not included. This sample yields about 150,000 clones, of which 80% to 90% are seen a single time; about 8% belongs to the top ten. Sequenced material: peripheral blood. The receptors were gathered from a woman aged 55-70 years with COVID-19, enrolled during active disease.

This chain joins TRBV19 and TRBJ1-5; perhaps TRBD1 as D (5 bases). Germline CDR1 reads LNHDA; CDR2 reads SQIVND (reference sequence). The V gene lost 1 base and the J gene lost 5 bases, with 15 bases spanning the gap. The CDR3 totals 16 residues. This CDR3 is CASSIGEGREDQPQHF. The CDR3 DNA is TGTGCCAGTAGTATAGGGGAGGGCAGGGAGGATCAGCCCCAGCATTTT.

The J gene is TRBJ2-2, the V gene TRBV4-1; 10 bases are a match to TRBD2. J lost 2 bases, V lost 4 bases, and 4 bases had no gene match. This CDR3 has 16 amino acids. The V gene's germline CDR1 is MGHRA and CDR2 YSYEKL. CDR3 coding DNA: TGCGCCAGCAGCCTGGCTAGCGGGGGTAACACCGGGGAGCTGTTTTTT. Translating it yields CASSLASGGNTGELFF.

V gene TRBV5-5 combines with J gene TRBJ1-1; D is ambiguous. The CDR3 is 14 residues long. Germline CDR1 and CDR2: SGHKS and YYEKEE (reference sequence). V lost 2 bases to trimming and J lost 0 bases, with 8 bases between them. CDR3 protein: CASSFLRVNTEAFF. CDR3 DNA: TGTGCCAGCAGCTTTTTGAGGGTGAACACTGAAGCTTTCTTT.

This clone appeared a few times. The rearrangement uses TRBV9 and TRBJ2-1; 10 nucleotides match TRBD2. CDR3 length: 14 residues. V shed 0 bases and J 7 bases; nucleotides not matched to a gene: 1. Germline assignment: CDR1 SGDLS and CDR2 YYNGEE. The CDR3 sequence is CASSVVGLANEQFF. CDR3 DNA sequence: TGTGCCAGCAGCGTAGTGGGACTAGCGAATGAGCAGTTCTTC.

The CDR3 region is CASSEAVSVSRNQPQHF. CDR3 nucleotides: TGTGCCAGCAGTGAAGCCGTTTCTGTGAGTCGCAATCAGCCCCAGCATTTT. V is TRBV2 and J is TRBJ1-5, with no clear D. Trimming left V 0 bases short and J 2 bases short, with 14 bases between. CDR1 and CDR2 from the germline V gene are SNHLY and FYNNEI. The CDR3 consists of 17 residues.

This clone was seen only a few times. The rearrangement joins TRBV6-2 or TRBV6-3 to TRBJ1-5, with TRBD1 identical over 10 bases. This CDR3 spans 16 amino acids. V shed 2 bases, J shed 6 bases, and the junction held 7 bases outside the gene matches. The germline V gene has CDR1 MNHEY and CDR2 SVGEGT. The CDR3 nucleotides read TGTGCCAGCAGTTACCTCTCGGGACAGGGGATTCAGCCCCAGCATTTT. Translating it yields CASSYLSGQGIQPQHF.

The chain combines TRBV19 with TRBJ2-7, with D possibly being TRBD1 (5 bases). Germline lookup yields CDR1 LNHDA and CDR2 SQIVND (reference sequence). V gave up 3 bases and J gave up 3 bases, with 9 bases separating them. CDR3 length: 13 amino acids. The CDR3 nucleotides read TGTGCCAGTAGTATCATAGGGGACTACGAGCAGTACTTC. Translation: CASSIIGDYEQYF.

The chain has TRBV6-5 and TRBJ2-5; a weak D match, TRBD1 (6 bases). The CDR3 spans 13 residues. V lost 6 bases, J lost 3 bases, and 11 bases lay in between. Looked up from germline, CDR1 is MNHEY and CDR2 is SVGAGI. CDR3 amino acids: CASSWGPKETQYF. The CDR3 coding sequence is TGTGCCAGCAGCTGGGGGCCTAAAGAGACCCAGTACTTC.

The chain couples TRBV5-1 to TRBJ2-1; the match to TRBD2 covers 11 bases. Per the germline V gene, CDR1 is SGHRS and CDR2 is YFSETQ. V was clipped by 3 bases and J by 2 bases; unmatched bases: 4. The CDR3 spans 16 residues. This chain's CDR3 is CASSSDSGGAYNEQFF. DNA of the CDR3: TGCGCCAGCAGCTCTGATAGCGGGGGGGCCTACAATGAGCAGTTCTTC.

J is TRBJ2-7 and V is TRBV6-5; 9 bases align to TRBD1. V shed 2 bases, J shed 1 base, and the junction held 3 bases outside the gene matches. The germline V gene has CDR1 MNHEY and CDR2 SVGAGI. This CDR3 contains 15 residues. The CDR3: CASSYGTGFSYEQYF. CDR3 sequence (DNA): TGTGCCAGCAGTTACGGGACAGGGTTTTCCTACGAGCAGTACTTC.

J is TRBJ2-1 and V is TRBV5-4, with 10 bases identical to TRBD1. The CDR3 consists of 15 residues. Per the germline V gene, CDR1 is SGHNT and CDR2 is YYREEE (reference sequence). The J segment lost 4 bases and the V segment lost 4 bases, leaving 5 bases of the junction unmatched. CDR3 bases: TGTGCCAGCAGCCCTAGGACAGGGGGGTACAATGAGCAGTTCTTC. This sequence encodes CASSPRTGGYNEQFF.

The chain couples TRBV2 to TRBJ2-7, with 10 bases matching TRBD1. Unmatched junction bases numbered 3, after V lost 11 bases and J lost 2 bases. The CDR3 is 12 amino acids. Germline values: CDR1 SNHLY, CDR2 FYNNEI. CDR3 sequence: CAGGQGPYEQYF. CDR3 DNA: TGTGCCGGGGGACAGGGGCCCTACGAGCAGTACTTC.

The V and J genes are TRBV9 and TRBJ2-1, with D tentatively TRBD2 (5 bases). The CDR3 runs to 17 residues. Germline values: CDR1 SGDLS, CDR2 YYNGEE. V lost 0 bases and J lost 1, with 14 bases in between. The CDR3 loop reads CASSVDGGATSYNEQFF. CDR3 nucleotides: TGTGCCAGCAGCGTAGACGGAGGAGCCACTTCCTACAATGAGCAGTTCTTC.

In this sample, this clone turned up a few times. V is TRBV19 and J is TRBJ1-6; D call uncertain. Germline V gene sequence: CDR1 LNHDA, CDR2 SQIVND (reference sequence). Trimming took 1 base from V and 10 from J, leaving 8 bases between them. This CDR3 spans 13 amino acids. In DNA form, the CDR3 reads TGTGCCAGTAGTATAGGGTGGGAGTCACCCCTCCACTTT. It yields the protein CASSIGWESPLHF.

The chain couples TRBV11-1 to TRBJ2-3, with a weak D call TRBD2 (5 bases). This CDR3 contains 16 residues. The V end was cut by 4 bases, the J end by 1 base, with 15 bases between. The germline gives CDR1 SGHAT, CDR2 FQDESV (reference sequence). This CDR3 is CASSSRSGSGTDTQYF. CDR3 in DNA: TGTGCCAGCAGCTCACGGAGCGGATCCGGCACAGATACGCAGTATTTT.

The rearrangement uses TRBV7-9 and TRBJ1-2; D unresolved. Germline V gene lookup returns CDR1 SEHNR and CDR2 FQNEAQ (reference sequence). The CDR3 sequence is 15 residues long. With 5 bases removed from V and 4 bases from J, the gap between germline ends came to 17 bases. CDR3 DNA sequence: TGTGCCAGCAGCGTCGGTCGGACTGGAATCTATGGCTACACCTTC. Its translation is CASSVGRTGIYGYTF. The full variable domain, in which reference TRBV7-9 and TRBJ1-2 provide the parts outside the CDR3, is DTGVSQNPRHKITKRGQNVTFRCDPISEHNRLYWYRQTLGQGPEFLTYFQNEAQLEKSRLLSDRFSAERPKGSFSTLEIQRTEQGDSAMYLCASSVGRTGIYGYTFGSGTRLTVV.

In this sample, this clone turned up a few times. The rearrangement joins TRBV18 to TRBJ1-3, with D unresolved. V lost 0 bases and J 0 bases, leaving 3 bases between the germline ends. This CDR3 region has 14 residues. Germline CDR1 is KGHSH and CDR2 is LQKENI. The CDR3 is CASSPPHSGNTIYF. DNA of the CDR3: TGTGCCAGCTCACCACCCCACTCTGGAAACACCATATATTTT.

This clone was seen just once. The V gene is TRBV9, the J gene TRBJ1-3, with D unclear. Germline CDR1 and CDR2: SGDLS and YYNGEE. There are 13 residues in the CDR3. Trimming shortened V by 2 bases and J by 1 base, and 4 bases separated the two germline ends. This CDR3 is CASSVGSGNTIYF. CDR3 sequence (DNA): TGTGCCAGCAGCGTCGGTTCTGGAAACACCATATATTTT.

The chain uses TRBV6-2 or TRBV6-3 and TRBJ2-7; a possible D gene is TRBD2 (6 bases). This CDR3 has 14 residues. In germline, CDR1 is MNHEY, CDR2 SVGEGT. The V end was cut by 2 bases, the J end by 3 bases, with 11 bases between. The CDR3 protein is CASSYGGSHYEQYF. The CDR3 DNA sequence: TGTGCCAGCAGTTACGGGGGGTCCCACTACGAGCAGTACTTC.

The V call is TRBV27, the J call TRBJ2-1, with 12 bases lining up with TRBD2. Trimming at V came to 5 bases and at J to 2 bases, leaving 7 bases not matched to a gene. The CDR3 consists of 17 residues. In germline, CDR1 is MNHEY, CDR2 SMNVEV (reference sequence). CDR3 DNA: TGTGCCAGCAGTGCTACTAGCGGGGGGACCACCTACAATGAGCAGTTCTTC. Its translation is CASSATSGGTTYNEQFF.

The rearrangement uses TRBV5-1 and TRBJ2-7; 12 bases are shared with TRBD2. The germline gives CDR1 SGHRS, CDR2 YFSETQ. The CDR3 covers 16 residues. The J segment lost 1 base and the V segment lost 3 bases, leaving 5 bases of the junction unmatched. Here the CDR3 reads CASSSQTSGGSYEQYF. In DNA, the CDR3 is TGCGCCAGCAGCTCGCAGACTAGCGGGGGTTCCTACGAGCAGTACTTC.

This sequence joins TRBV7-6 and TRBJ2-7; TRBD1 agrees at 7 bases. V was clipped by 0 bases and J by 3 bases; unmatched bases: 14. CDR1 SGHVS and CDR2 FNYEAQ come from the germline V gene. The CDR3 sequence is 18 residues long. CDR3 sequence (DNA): TGTGCCAGCAGCTTAGCCTCAGGGACAGCCGCACAAGACTACGAGCAGTACTTC. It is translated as CASSLASGTAAQDYEQYF.

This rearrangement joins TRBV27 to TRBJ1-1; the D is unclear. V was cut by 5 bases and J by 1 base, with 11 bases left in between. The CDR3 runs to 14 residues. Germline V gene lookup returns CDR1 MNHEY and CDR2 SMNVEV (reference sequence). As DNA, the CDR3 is TGTGCCAGCAGTAGCCCGGTCCCGAACACTGAAGCTTTCTTT. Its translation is CASSSPVPNTEAFF.

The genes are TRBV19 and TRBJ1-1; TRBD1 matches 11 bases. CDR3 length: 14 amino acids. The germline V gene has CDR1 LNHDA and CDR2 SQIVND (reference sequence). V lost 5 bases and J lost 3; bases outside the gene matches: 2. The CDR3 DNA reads TGTGCCAGTAGTTCGGGACAGGGGGACACTGAAGCTTTCTTT. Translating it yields CASSSGQGDTEAFF.

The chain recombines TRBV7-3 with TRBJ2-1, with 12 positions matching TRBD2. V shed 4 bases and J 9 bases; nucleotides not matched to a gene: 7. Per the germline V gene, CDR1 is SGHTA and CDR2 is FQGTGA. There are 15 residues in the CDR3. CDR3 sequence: CASSSPGLAGSEQFF. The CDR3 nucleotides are TGTGCCAGCAGCTCGCCCGGACTAGCGGGAAGTGAGCAGTTCTTC.

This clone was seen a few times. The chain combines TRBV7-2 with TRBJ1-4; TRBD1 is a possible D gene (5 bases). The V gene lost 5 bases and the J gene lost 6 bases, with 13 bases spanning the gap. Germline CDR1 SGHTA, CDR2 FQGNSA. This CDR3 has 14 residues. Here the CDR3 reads CASSRDRGDEKLFF. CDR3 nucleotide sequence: TGTGCCAGCAGCAGGGACCGGGGGGATGAAAAACTGTTTTTT.

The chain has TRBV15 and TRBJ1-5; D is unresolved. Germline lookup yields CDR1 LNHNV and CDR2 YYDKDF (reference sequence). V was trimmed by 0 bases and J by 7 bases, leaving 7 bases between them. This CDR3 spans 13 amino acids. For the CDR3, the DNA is TGTGCCACCAGCAGAGATCCAGGACAGCCCCAGCATTTT. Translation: CATSRDPGQPQHF.

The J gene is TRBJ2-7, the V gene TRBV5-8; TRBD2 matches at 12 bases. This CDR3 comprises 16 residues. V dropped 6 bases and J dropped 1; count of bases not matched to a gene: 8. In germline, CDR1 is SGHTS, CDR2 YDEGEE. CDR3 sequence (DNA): TGTGCCAGCACACTTAGGACTAGCGGGGAATCCTACGAGCAGTACTTC. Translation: CASTLRTSGESYEQYF.

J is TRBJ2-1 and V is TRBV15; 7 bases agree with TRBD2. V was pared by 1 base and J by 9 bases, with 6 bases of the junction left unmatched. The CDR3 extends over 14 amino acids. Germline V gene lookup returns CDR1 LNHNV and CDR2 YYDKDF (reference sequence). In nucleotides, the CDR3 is TGTGCCACCAGCAGAGTGGTCGGGAGGCGTGAGCAGTTCTTC. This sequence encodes CATSRVVGRREQFF. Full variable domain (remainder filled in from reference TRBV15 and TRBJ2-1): DAMVIQNPRYQVTQFGKPVTLSCSQTLNHNVMYWYQQKSSQAPKLLFHYYDKDFNNEADTPDNFQSRRPNTSFCFLDIRSPGLGDTAMYLCATSRVVGRREQFFGPGTRLTVL.